The rows below give T cell receptor beta chains drawn from one sample of a study of read filtering for tumor transcriptome and immune sequencing. MiXCR, applied by TCRdb to the reads, yields one record per CDR3 protein. The top ten hold 16% of the sample, which has about 58,000 distinct CDR3 sequences, roughly an eighth seen once. The sample was a population of CD138-negative cells sorted from bone marrow. These receptors came from a donor at least 40 years old with multiple myeloma. The CDR3 runs from the conserved cysteine through the conserved F or W. Each record gives: J gene, clone size, D gene, V gene, CDR3 DNA, CDR3 protein. D genes are given only for firm matches. Size is stated for part of the rows, as once, few or many counts, or as a class when the clone is expanded.

J gene: TRBJ2-1
clone size: many
D gene: TRBD2
V gene: TRBV7-3
CDR3 DNA: TGTGCCAGCAGCTTAATGGGGCGGGGGGGTGGAAATGAGCAGTTCTTC
CDR3 protein: CASSLMGRGGGNEQFF

J gene: TRBJ2-2
clone size: many
D gene: NA
V gene: TRBV4-1
CDR3 DNA: TGCGCCAGCAGCCAAGATGGCGGCACCGGGGAGCTGTTTTTT
CDR3 protein: CASSQDGGTGELFF

J gene: TRBJ2-1
clone size: many
D gene: NA
V gene: TRBV29-1
CDR3 DNA: TGCAGCGTTGGGGGGCCCGATGAGCAGTTCTTC
CDR3 protein: CSVGGPDEQFF

J gene: TRBJ2-4
clone size: many
D gene: TRBD1
V gene: TRBV15
CDR3 DNA: TGTGCCACCAGCAATTTGCAGGGACAGGGGATGTTTTACGGAGCCAAAAACATTCAGTACTTC
CDR3 protein: CATSNLQGQGMFYGAKNIQYF

J gene: TRBJ1-1
clone size: many
D gene: TRBD1
V gene: TRBV12-3/TRBV12-4
CDR3 DNA: TGTGCCAGCAGTTTCGCAGGGGGTATGGACACTGAAGCTTTCTTT
CDR3 protein: CASSFAGGMDTEAFF

J gene: TRBJ1-5
clone size: many
D gene: TRBD1
V gene: TRBV10-3
CDR3 DNA: TGTGCCATCAGTGACCGGGACAGGGGGCGGAATCAGCCCCAGCATTTT
CDR3 protein: CAISDRDRGRNQPQHF

J gene: TRBJ2-3
clone size: many
D gene: NA
V gene: TRBV28
CDR3 DNA: TGTGCCAGCAAGGTGGGGGCAGATACGCAGTATTTT
CDR3 protein: CASKVGADTQYF

J gene: TRBJ2-3
clone size: many
D gene: TRBD1
V gene: TRBV7-9
CDR3 DNA: TGTGCCAGCAGCACCGGACAGGGGACGAGCACAGATACGCAGTATTTT
CDR3 protein: CASSTGQGTSTDTQYF

J gene: TRBJ2-1
clone size: many
D gene: NA
V gene: TRBV9
CDR3 DNA: TGTGCCAGCAGCATTGGGGACGTCTACAATGAGCAGTTCTTC
CDR3 protein: CASSIGDVYNEQFF

J gene: TRBJ1-4
clone size: many
D gene: NA
V gene: TRBV6-5
CDR3 DNA: TGTGCCAGCAAAGATCAGGGGTGGAATGAAAAACTGTTTTTT
CDR3 protein: CASKDQGWNEKLFF

J gene: TRBJ1-5
clone size: many
D gene: NA
V gene: TRBV29-1
CDR3 DNA: TGCAGCGTGACGATTAATAGCAATCAGCCCCAGCATTTT
CDR3 protein: CSVTINSNQPQHF

J gene: TRBJ2-1
clone size: many
D gene: TRBD1
V gene: TRBV7-2
CDR3 DNA: TGTGCCAGCAGCAACCGACAGGGTAGATACAATGAGCAGTTCTTC
CDR3 protein: CASSNRQGRYNEQFF

J gene: TRBJ1-1
clone size: once
D gene: TRBD1
V gene: TRBV29-1
CDR3 DNA: TGCAGCGTTGTCCGGGACAGGGGAACGAACATTGAAACTTTCTTT
CDR3 protein: CSVVRDRGTNIETFF

J gene: TRBJ1-3
clone size: NA
D gene: NA
V gene: TRBV7-6
CDR3 DNA: TGTGCCAGCAGCAAAGGGGGTCCTGGAAACACCATATATTTT
CDR3 protein: CASSKGGPGNTIYF

J gene: TRBJ2-7
clone size: many
D gene: NA
V gene: TRBV19
CDR3 DNA: TGTGCCAGTAGTTTGGACAGCTACCCCTACGAGCAGTACTTC
CDR3 protein: CASSLDSYPYEQYF

J gene: TRBJ1-1
clone size: many
D gene: NA
V gene: TRBV20-1
CDR3 DNA: TGCAGTGCATCTGAGTCCCTCAACACTGAAGCTTTCTTT
CDR3 protein: CSASESLNTEAFF

J gene: TRBJ2-7
clone size: NA
D gene: NA
V gene: TRBV5-1
CDR3 DNA: TGCGCCAGCAGCTTGACAGGGCAGAGCTCCTACGAGCTGTACTTC
CDR3 protein: CASSLTGQSSYELYF

J gene: TRBJ2-1
clone size: many
D gene: NA
V gene: TRBV7-2
CDR3 DNA: TGTGCCAGCAGCTTTCAGAGCTACAATGAGCAGTTCTTC
CDR3 protein: CASSFQSYNEQFF

J gene: TRBJ1-6
clone size: many
D gene: TRBD1
V gene: TRBV3-1
CDR3 DNA: TGTGACAGCAGCCTCAGGGGGAGAGGATATGGGTCACCCCTCCACTTT
CDR3 protein: CDSSLRGRGYGSPLHF

J gene: TRBJ2-7
clone size: many
D gene: NA
V gene: TRBV11-2
CDR3 DNA: TGTGCCAGCAGCTCCGAAAGGATCTCCTACGAGCAGTACTTC
CDR3 protein: CASSSERISYEQYF

J gene: TRBJ1-2
clone size: once
D gene: TRBD1
V gene: TRBV11-2
CDR3 DNA: TGTGCCAGCGACTCGGGACAGAGGGGGAAGGGGATCTATGGCTACACCTTC
CDR3 protein: CASDSGQRGKGIYGYTF

J gene: TRBJ1-5
clone size: many
D gene: TRBD1
V gene: TRBV27
CDR3 DNA: TGTGCCAGCAATAGACAGGGTCGCAATCAGCCCCAGCATTTT
CDR3 protein: CASNRQGRNQPQHF

J gene: TRBJ2-1
clone size: many
D gene: TRBD2
V gene: TRBV4-2
CDR3 DNA: TGTGCCAGCAGCCAAGAAGCGCGTAGCGGGGTTTTCTACAATGAGCAGTTCTTC
CDR3 protein: CASSQEARSGVFYNEQFF

J gene: TRBJ2-3
clone size: many
D gene: NA
V gene: TRBV6-2/TRBV6-3
CDR3 DNA: TGTGCCAGCAGTATACAAGATACGCAGTATTTT
CDR3 protein: CASSIQDTQYF

J gene: TRBJ2-6
clone size: many
D gene: NA
V gene: TRBV6-5
CDR3 DNA: TGTGCCAGCACCTTATGGGAGGGGGCGGCTGGGGCCAACGTCCTGACTTTC
CDR3 protein: CASTLWEGAAGANVLTF

J gene: TRBJ1-1
clone size: many
D gene: TRBD1
V gene: TRBV6-2/TRBV6-3
CDR3 DNA: TGTGCCAGCAGTTACTTTCAGGGGGCGTCCCCCGGGGCTGAAGCTTTCTTT
CDR3 protein: CASSYFQGASPGAEAFF